A single sample is the source of the 26 T cell receptor beta chains below, sequenced in a study of blood T cell repertoires in COVID-19. Produced via immunoSEQ multiplex PCR; TCRdb's table is partial and in-frame only. The sample has about 170,000 clones, 80% to 90% seen once; the top ten hold roughly 19%. Sequences were obtained from peripheral blood. All receptors come from a woman between 65 and 79 years old who had recovered from COVID-19.

The chain couples TRBV7-8 to TRBJ1-2; the D gene is possibly TRBD1 (6 bases). V was cut by 1 base and J by 8 bases, with 11 bases left in between. Germline assignment: CDR1 SGHVS and CDR2 FQNEAQ. The CDR3 has 13 residues. The CDR3 is CASSLEPDRGYTF. The CDR3 DNA is TGTGCCAGCAGCTTAGAGCCCGACAGGGGCTACACCTTC.

This chain connects TRBV28 to TRBJ1-2, with TRBD1 matching over 7 bases. CDR1 MDHEN and CDR2 SYDVKM come from the germline V gene. The CDR3 is made up of 13 amino acids. The junction had 9 bases not matched to a gene; V was cut back by 10 bases and J by 4 bases. This CDR3 reads CATLQGTAYGYTF. The CDR3 DNA follows: TGTGCCACCCTCCAGGGGACAGCCTATGGCTACACCTTC.

The genes are TRBV9 and TRBJ2-2; TRBD2 aligns across 7 bases. Germline trimming cut 0 bases from V and 0 bases from J; bases unmatched to any gene: 8. The CDR3 contains 18 residues. CDR1 is SGDLS and CDR2 is YYNGEE in the germline V gene. In DNA form, the CDR3 reads TGTGCCAGCAGCGTAGTGGCTAGCGGAGCCCCGAACACCGGGGAGCTGTTTTTT. Its translation: CASSVVASGAPNTGELFF.

This chain connects TRBV28 to TRBJ1-3; 7 positions match TRBD1. Germline V lookup: CDR1 MDHEN, CDR2 SYDVKM. The CDR3 has 14 amino acids. V trimming: 7 bases; J trimming: 0 bases; junction bases outside the gene matches: 3. CDR3 sequence (DNA): TGTGCCAGCACCCCAGGGGGCTCTGGAAACACCATATATTTT. Its translation is CASTPGGSGNTIYF. The variable domain in full, with the rest retrieved from reference TRBV28 and TRBJ1-3, is DVKVTQSSRYLVKRTGEKVFLECVQDMDHENMFWYRQDPGLGLRLIYFSYDVKMKEKGDIPEGYSVSREKKERFSLILESASTNQTSMYLCASTPGGSGNTIYFGEGSWLTVV.

This rearrangement joins TRBV5-6 to TRBJ1-5; D is possibly TRBD1 (6 bases). Trimming took off 1 base at V and 1 base at J, with 15 bases between the two ends. The germline V gene has CDR1 SGHDT and CDR2 YYEEEE. This CDR3 contains 17 residues. The CDR3: CASSLLAGAGSNQPQHF. CDR3 DNA sequence: TGTGCCAGCAGCTTGTTGGCAGGGGCAGGGAGCAATCAGCCCCAGCATTTT.

This clone was counted a few times. The chain carries TRBV7-9 and TRBJ1-1, with D unresolved. CDR1 and CDR2 (germline): SEHNR, FQNEAQ (reference sequence). V lost 6 bases and J 1 base, leaving 6 bases between the germline ends. CDR3 length equals 12 residues. The CDR3 DNA reads as TGTGCCAGCAGTTGGGCGAACACTGAAGCTTTCTTT. Its protein is CASSWANTEAFF.

The rearrangement links TRBV5-4 to TRBJ2-7; 7 nucleotides match TRBD1. This CDR3 has 14 amino acids. V lost 4 bases to trimming and J lost 1 base; unmatched junction nucleotides: 5. Germline CDR1 reads SGHNT; CDR2 reads YYREEE (reference sequence). CDR3 protein: CASSPDRVSYEQYF. The CDR3 nucleotides read TGTGCCAGCAGCCCTGACAGGGTTTCCTACGAGCAGTACTTC.

The CDR3 DNA is TGTGCCAGCACTGAGATTGGGGGGGCAGAAACTAATGAAAAACTGTTTTTT. Residues: CASTEIGGAETNEKLFF. This chain connects TRBV19 to TRBJ1-4, with D perhaps matching TRBD1 (6 bases). There are 17 residues in the CDR3. Trimming took 9 bases from V and 1 from J, leaving 21 bases between them. Germline assignment: CDR1 LNHDA and CDR2 SQIVND (reference sequence). The complete variable domain, with remaining parts taken from reference TRBV19 and TRBJ1-4, reads DGGITQSPKYLFRKEGQNVTLSCEQNLNHDAMYWYRQDPGQGLRLIYYSQIVNDFQKGDIAEGYSVSREKKESFPLTVTSAQKNPTAFYLCASTEIGGAETNEKLFFGSGTQLSVL.

This clone was seen many times. The chain combines TRBV4-2 with TRBJ2-3; 9 bases line up with TRBD2. Germline V gene lookup returns CDR1 LGHNA and CDR2 YNFKEQ. With 0 bases clipped from V and 0 bases from J, the junction kept 4 bases outside the gene matches. The length of the CDR3 is 17 residues. The CDR3 loop is CASSQDLRGGSTDTQYF. The CDR3 region has the DNA TGTGCCAGCAGCCAAGATCTGCGGGGGGGGAGCACAGATACGCAGTATTTT.

The V and J genes are TRBV20-1 and TRBJ2-3, with 8 nucleotides matching TRBD2. This CDR3 has 11 amino acids. V gave up 5 bases and J gave up 14 bases; unmatched junction bases: 9. In germline, CDR1 is DFQATT, CDR2 SNEGSKA (reference sequence). CDR3 sequence (DNA): TGCAGTGCTCCGGCGGGACTAGTCTCGTATTTT. Protein product: CSAPAGLVSYF.

This chain links TRBV7-2 with TRBJ1-4, with D tentatively TRBD1 (6 bases). The V and J ends lost 5 bases and 2 bases respectively, with 9 bases between them. Germline V gives CDR1 SGHTA, CDR2 FQGNSA. This CDR3 is built from 14 residues. Written as DNA, the CDR3 is TGTGCCAGCAGCCTGGACAGCACTAATGAAAAACTGTTTTTT. Amino acids: CASSLDSTNEKLFF.

CDR3 nucleotides: TGTGCCAGCAGCCCCAGCCAGGGTGGTCGCGAGACCCAGTACTTC. The encoded protein is CASSPSQGGRETQYF. The rearrangement links TRBV7-3 to TRBJ2-5, with a possible D match to TRBD1 (5 bases). V was clipped by 5 bases and J by 5 bases, with 18 bases between them. The germline CDR1 and CDR2 sequences are SGHTA and FQGTGA. The CDR3 runs to 15 residues.

The chain couples TRBV5-1 to TRBJ1-1; 12 nucleotides align to TRBD1. There are 18 residues in the CDR3. Germline CDR1 SGHRS, CDR2 YFSETQ. J lost 0 bases, V lost 4 bases, and 10 bases had no gene match. The CDR3 DNA reads TGCGCCAGCAGCCGCACCCGGGACAGGGGGCACATGAACACTGAAGCTTTCTTT. Its translation is CASSRTRDRGHMNTEAFF.

This clone occurred a few times. The V call is TRBV28, the J call TRBJ1-5; no reliable D call. V lost 4 bases to trimming and J lost 7 bases, with 23 bases between them. CDR1 and CDR2 (germline): MDHEN, SYDVKM. The CDR3 covers 17 residues. The CDR3 reads CASSWPALGEGGQPQHF. The CDR3 bases are TGTGCCAGCAGTTGGCCAGCCCTCGGGGAGGGTGGCCAGCCCCAGCATTTT.

The V gene is TRBV28, the J gene TRBJ1-2; D may be TRBD1 (5 bases). Germline V gene sequence: CDR1 MDHEN, CDR2 SYDVKM. This CDR3 is built from 15 residues. Trimming took off 7 bases at V and 1 base at J, with 16 bases between the two ends. CDR3 in amino acids: CASTTTWGDNYGYTF. Written as DNA, the CDR3 is TGTGCCAGCACCACAACATGGGGGGATAACTATGGCTACACCTTC.

This chain joins TRBV6-4 and TRBJ1-1; the match to TRBD1 covers 7 bases. The CDR3 totals 13 residues. Germline assignment: CDR1 MRHNA and CDR2 SNTAGT. The trim removed 6 bases at V and 4 bases at J, leaving 5 bases unmatched. Written as DNA, the CDR3 is TGTGCCAGCAGCCGGGACAGCGGCACTGAAGCTTTCTTT. Residues: CASSRDSGTEAFF.

This chain joins TRBV9 and TRBJ2-3; 7 bases are shared with TRBD1. The V gene end was trimmed by 2 bases and the J gene end by 4 bases; junction bases not matched to a gene: 4. This CDR3 has 14 residues. CDR1 SGDLS and CDR2 YYNGEE come from the germline V gene. The CDR3: CASSVTGDSDTQYF. CDR3 DNA sequence: TGTGCCAGCAGCGTCACAGGGGATTCAGATACGCAGTATTTT.

CDR3 DNA: TGTGCCAGCAGTTGGGACAGGCGAAATTCACCCCTCCACTTT. Translated: CASSWDRRNSPLHF. The rearrangement joins TRBV6-5 to TRBJ1-6; 8 bases align to TRBD1. V shed 4 bases, J shed 7 bases, and the junction held 3 bases outside the gene matches. The CDR3 length is 14 residues. Germline CDR1 is MNHEY and CDR2 is SVGAGI.

This chain connects TRBV10-3 to TRBJ2-5; 11 bases line up with TRBD1. The CDR3 has 17 amino acids. J gave up 5 bases and V 3 bases, and 11 bases lay outside the gene matches. In germline, CDR1 is ENHRY, CDR2 SYGVKD. The CDR3 loop reads CAISDSKRDRGVETQYF. CDR3 coding DNA: TGTGCCATCAGTGACTCGAAGAGGGACAGGGGGGTGGAGACCCAGTACTTC.

This rearrangement joins TRBV5-1 to TRBJ1-1; 8 positions agree with TRBD1. Germline loops: CDR1 SGHRS, CDR2 YFSETQ. The CDR3 is 16 amino acids. Germline trimming cut 6 bases from V and 3 bases from J; bases unmatched to any gene: 13. The CDR3 nucleotides are TGCGCCAGCACCCCCGGACAGGGAAGTGGGGACACTGAAGCTTTCTTT. It specifies CASTPGQGSGDTEAFF.

The gene calls are TRBV4-1 and TRBJ2-5, with a weak D call TRBD1 (5 bases). V was shortened by 7 bases and J by 5 bases, with 11 bases between the two germline ends. The CDR3 is made up of 12 amino acids. Germline V lookup: CDR1 MGHRA, CDR2 YSYEKL. The CDR3 is CASKGPKETQYF. The CDR3, as DNA: TGCGCCAGCAAGGGGCCTAAGGAGACCCAGTACTTC.

The V call is TRBV19, the J call TRBJ2-6, with TRBD2 matching over 8 bases. V was pared by 7 bases and J by 8 bases, with 7 bases of the junction left unmatched. CDR1 is LNHDA, CDR2 SQIVND, per germline (reference sequence). The CDR3 is made up of 14 amino acids. CDR3 nucleotide sequence: TGTGCCAGTACCCAACGGGGGGGAACCAACGTCCTGACTTTC. Encoded protein: CASTQRGGTNVLTF.

The chain has TRBV18 and TRBJ1-4; tentatively, D is TRBD1 (6 bases). Germline CDR1 is KGHSH and CDR2 is LQKENI. The CDR3 is 15 amino acids. The V and J ends lost 4 bases and 10 bases respectively, with 19 bases between them. As DNA, the CDR3 is TGTGCCAGCTCACAATACGACAGGACTTCTGGAAAACTGTTTTTT. Its protein is CASSQYDRTSGKLFF.

The gene calls are TRBV28 and TRBJ2-7; 9 nucleotides align to TRBD1. This CDR3 has 16 residues. The V segment lost 7 bases and the J segment 1 base; nucleotides outside the gene matches: 11. CDR1 and CDR2 from the germline V gene are MDHEN and SYDVKM. The CDR3 reads CASTAGSGQGSYEQYF. CDR3 sequence (DNA): TGTGCCAGCACCGCCGGGTCGGGACAGGGATCCTACGAGCAGTACTTC.

The gene calls are TRBV10-3 and TRBJ1-2; no firm D call. CDR3 length: 13 amino acids. V dropped 4 bases and J dropped 5 bases, with 11 bases sitting between them. The germline V gene has CDR1 ENHRY and CDR2 SYGVKD. The CDR3 is CAISGAGGYGYTF. Written as DNA, the CDR3 is TGTGCCATCAGTGGGGCAGGTGGATATGGCTACACCTTC.

This clone occurred a few times. This chain links TRBV19 with TRBJ2-7; 8 bases align to TRBD1. V lost 3 bases and J lost 9; bases outside the gene matches: 4. CDR1 is LNHDA and CDR2 is SQIVND in the germline V gene (reference sequence). The CDR3 consists of 12 residues. The CDR3 DNA reads as TGTGCCAGTAGTATGGGGCAGGGGGCGCAGTACTTC. Its translation: CASSMGQGAQYF.